One and the same sample provided the 3 T cell receptor beta chains below, sequenced in a study of blood T cell repertoires in COVID-19. This table comes from immunoSEQ multiplex PCR, and its TCRdb copy is limited to in-frame clones, with some not included. The repertoire includes 210,000 or so clones, roughly nine tenths of them detected once, and around 7% sits in the top ten. Sequenced sample: peripheral blood. The receptors were gathered from a man aged 35 to 55 with acute or convalescent COVID-19.

The CDR3 loop reads CASSYHTGDTEAFF. The CDR3 nucleotides read TGTGCCAGCAGTTATCACACAGGGGACACTGAAGCTTTCTTT. The genes are TRBV6-5 and TRBJ1-1, with 7 positions matching TRBD1. V lost 3 bases, J lost 3 bases, and 4 bases stayed unmatched. The germline CDR1 and CDR2 sequences are MNHEY and SVGAGI. The CDR3 contains 14 residues.

This chain links TRBV30 with TRBJ1-2, with 9 bases that match TRBD1. Germline-derived CDR1 and CDR2 are GTSNPN and SVGIG (reference sequence). The CDR3 consists of 12 residues. V shed 8 bases and J 5 bases; nucleotides not matched to a gene: 6. The CDR3 is CALRTGVYGYTF. Here the CDR3 DNA reads TGTGCCCTTAGGACAGGGGTGTATGGCTACACCTTC.

This chain connects TRBV5-1 to TRBJ1-6; 8 bases match TRBD1. The CDR3 is 17 amino acids. CDR1 is SGHRS, CDR2 YFSETQ, per germline. V shed 4 bases and J 9 bases; nucleotides not matched to a gene: 15. The CDR3 spells CASSRGQADFLGSPLHF. CDR3 nucleotide sequence: TGCGCCAGCAGCCGGGGACAGGCAGATTTTTTAGGTTCACCCCTCCACTTT.